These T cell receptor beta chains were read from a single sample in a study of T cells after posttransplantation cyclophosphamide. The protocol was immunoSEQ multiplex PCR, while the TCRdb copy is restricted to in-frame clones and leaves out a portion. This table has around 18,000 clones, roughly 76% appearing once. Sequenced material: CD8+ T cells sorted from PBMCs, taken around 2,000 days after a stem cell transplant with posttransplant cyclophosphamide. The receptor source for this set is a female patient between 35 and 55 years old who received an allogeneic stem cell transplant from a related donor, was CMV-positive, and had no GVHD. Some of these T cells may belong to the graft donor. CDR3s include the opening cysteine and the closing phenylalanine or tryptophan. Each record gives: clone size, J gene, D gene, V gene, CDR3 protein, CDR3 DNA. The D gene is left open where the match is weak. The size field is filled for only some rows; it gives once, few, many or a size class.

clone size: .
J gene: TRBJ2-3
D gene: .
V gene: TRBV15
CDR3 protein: CATSRAERKDTQYF
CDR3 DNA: TGTGCCACCAGCAGAGCAGAAAGAAAAGATACGCAGTATTTT

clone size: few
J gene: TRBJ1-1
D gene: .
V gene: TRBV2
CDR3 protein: CASLGADTEAFF
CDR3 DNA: TGTGCCAGCCTAGGGGCTGACACTGAAGCTTTCTTT

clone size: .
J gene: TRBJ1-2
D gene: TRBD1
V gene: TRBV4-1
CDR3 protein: CASSQDSGQGLYGYTF
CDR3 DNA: TGCGCCAGCAGCCAAGATTCGGGACAGGGGCTCTATGGCTACACCTTC

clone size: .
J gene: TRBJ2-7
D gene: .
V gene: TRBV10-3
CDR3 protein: CAISGGGGPSYEQYF
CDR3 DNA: TGTGCCATCAGCGGGGGTGGAGGCCCCTCCTACGAGCAGTACTTC

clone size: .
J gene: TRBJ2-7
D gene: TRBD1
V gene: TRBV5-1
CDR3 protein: CASSWDRASYEQYF
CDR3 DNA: TGCGCCAGCAGCTGGGACAGGGCTTCCTACGAGCAGTACTTC

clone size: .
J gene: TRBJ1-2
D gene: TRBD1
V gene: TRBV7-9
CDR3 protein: CASSLGGTANYGYTF
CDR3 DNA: TGTGCCAGCAGCTTAGGTGGGACAGCCAACTATGGCTACACCTTC

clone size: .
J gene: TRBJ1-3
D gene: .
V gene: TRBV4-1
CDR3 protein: CASSPNGNTIYF
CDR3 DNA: TGCGCCAGCAGCCCCAATGGAAACACCATATATTTT

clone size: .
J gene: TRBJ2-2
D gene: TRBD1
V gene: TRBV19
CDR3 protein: CASSDRGNTGELFF
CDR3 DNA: TGTGCCAGTAGCGACAGGGGGAACACCGGGGAGCTGTTTTTT

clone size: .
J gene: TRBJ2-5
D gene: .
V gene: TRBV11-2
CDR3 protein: CASSLTPEQYF
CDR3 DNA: TGTGCCAGCAGCCTCACTCCGGAGCAGTACTTC

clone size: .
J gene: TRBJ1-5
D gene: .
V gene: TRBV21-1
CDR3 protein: CASSKGTGDWDNQPQHF
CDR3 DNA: TGTGCCAGCAGCAAAGGGACGGGGGACTGGGATAATCAGCCCCAGCATTTT

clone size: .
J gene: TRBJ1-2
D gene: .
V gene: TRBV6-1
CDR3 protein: CASSQPPEDYGYTF
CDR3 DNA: TGTGCCAGCAGTCAGCCCCCAGAGGACTATGGCTACACCTTC

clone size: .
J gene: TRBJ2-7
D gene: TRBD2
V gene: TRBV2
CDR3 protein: CASSVRATSGGEPYEQYF
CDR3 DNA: TGTGCCAGCAGTGTGAGGGCGACTAGCGGGGGGGAACCCTACGAGCAGTACTTC

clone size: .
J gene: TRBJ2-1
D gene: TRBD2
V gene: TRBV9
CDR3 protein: CASSADSLAGPPPNEQFF
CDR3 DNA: TGTGCCAGCAGCGCCGACTCTCTAGCGGGTCCCCCCCCCAATGAGCAGTTCTTC

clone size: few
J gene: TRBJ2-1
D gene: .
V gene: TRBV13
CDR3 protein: CASSLSPGINEQFF
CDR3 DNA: TGTGCCAGCAGCTTATCACCGGGAATCAATGAGCAGTTCTTC

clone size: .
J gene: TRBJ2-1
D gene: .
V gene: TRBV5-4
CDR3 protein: CASSTTENEQFF
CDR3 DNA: TGTGCCAGCAGCACTACGGAGAATGAGCAGTTCTTC

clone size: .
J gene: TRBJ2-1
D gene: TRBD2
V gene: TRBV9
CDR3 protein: CASSLDPLAGDHSYNEQFF
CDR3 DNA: TGTGCCAGCAGCCTCGACCCACTAGCGGGGGACCACTCCTACAATGAGCAGTTCTTC

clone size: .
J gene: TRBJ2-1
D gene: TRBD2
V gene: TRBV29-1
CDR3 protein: CSVKWGGSYNEQFF
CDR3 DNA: TGCAGCGTCAAGTGGGGGGGTTCCTACAATGAGCAGTTCTTC

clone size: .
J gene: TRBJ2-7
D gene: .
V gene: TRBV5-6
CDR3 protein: CASSLVGSRYEQYF
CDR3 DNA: TGTGCCAGCAGCTTGGTAGGGAGCCGCTACGAGCAGTACTTC

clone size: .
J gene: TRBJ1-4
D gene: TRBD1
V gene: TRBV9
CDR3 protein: CASSPTGVLTNEKLFF
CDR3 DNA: TGTGCCAGCAGCCCGACAGGGGTTCTGACTAATGAAAAACTGTTTTTT

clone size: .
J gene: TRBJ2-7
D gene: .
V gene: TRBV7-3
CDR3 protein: CASSPHGGDLYEQYF
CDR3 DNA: TGTGCCAGCAGCCCTCACGGGGGAGACCTCTACGAGCAGTACTTC

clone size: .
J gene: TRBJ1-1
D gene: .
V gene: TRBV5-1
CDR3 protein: CASSSMSTGRGNTEAFF
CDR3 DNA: TGCGCCAGCAGCTCCATGAGTACGGGCAGGGGGAACACTGAAGCTTTCTTT

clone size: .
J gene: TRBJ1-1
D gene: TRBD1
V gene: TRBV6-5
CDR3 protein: CASSLGQGLNTEAFF
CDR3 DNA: TGTGCCAGCAGTTTAGGACAGGGGTTGAACACTGAAGCTTTCTTT

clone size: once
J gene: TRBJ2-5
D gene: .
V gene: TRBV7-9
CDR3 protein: CASSAPVRTALQETQYF
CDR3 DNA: TGTGCCAGCAGCGCTCCTGTCCGGACAGCACTCCAAGAGACCCAGTACTTC

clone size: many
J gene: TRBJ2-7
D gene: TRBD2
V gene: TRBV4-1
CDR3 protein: CASSQDERGGDEQYF
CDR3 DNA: TGCGCCAGCAGCCAAGATGAGCGGGGGGGCGACGAGCAGTACTTC

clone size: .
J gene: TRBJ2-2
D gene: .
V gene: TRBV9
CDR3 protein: CASSVIQGWGNTGELFF
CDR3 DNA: TGTGCCAGCAGCGTAATACAGGGATGGGGGAACACCGGGGAGCTGTTTTTT

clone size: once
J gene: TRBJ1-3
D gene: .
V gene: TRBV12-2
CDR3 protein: CASRSQVSGNTIYF
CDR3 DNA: TGTGCAAGTCGCTCCCAGGTCTCTGGAAACACCATATATTTT

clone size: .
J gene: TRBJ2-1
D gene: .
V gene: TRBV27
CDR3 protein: CASSLGGYEQFF
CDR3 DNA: TGTGCCAGCAGTTTAGGGGGGTATGAGCAGTTCTTC

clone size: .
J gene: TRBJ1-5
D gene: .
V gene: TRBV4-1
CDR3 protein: CASSQEPGGNQPQHF
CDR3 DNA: TGCGCCAGCAGCCAAGAACCGGGAGGCAATCAGCCCCAGCATTTT

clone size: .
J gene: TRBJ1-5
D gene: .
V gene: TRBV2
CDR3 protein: CASSEGRPVNQPQHF
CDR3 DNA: TGTGCCAGCAGTGAAGGCAGGCCGGTAAATCAGCCCCAGCATTTT

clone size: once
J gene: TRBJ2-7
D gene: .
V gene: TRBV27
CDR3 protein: CASSPPHRSTSSYEQYF
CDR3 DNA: TGTGCCAGCAGTCCCCCCCACAGGTCTACCAGCTCCTACGAGCAGTACTTC

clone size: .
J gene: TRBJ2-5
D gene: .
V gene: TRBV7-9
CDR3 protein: CASSFGQIQETQYF
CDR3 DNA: TGTGCCAGCAGCTTTGGGCAGATCCAAGAGACCCAGTACTTC

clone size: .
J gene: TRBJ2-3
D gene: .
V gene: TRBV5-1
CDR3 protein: CASSLVQAITDTQYF
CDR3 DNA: TGCGCCAGCAGCTTGGTCCAGGCGATCACAGATACGCAGTATTTT

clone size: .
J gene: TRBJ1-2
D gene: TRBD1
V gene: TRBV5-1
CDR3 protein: CASSLENTGVNGYTF
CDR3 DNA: TGCGCCAGCAGCTTGGAAAATACAGGGGTCAATGGCTACACCTTC

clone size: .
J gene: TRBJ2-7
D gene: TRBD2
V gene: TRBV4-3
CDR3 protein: CASSQGTSGGPLSYEQYF
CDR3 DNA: TGCGCCAGCAGCCAAGGCACTAGCGGGGGTCCACTTTCCTACGAGCAGTACTTC

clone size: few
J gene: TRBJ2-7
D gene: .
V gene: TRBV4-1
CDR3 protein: CASSQEDSEQYF
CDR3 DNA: TGCGCCAGCAGCCAAGAGGACAGCGAGCAGTACTTC

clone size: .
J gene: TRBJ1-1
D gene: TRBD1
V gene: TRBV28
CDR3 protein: CASRDRAFIRNTEAFF
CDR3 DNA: TGTGCCAGCCGGGACAGGGCATTTATTAGGAACACTGAAGCTTTCTTT

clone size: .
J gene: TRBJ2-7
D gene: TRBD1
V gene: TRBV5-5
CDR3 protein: CASSLGTGAWEQYF
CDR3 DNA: TGTGCCAGCAGCTTGGGGACAGGGGCCTGGGAGCAGTACTTC

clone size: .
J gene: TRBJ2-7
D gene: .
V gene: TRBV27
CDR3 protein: CASRLKIPGTSIYEQYF
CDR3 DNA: TGTGCCAGCAGACTTAAGATTCCCGGGACATCAATCTACGAGCAGTACTTC

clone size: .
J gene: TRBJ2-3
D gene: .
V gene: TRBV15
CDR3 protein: CATSRESTGLTDTQYF
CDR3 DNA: TGTGCCACCAGCAGAGAATCCACAGGGTTGACAGATACGCAGTATTTT

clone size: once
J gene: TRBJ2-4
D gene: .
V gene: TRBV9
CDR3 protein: CASSEGQAKNIQYF
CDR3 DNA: TGTGCCAGCAGCGAGGGACAAGCCAAAAACATTCAGTACTTC

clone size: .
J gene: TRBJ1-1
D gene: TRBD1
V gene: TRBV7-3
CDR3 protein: CASSPGTDPTEAFF
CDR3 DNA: TGTGCCAGCAGCCCCGGGACAGACCCCACTGAAGCTTTCTTT

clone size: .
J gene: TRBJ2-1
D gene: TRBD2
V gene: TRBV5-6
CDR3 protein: CASSFRTSGDNEQFF
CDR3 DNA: TGTGCCAGCAGCTTCCGGACTAGCGGGGACAATGAGCAGTTCTTC

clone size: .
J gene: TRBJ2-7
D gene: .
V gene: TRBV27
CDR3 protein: CASSYLGTGDYEQYF
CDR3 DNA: TGTGCCAGCAGCTACCTCGGGACTGGTGACTACGAGCAGTACTTC

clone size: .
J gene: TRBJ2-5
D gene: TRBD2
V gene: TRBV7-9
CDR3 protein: CASSLLSSGSALETQYF
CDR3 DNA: TGTGCCAGCAGCTTATTGTCGAGCGGGAGCGCCTTAGAGACCCAGTACTTC